The present T cell receptor beta chain was sequenced within a study of shared clonotypes between healthy human individuals. Overall study context: CD8 memory received one plate per donor, CD8 naive two, CD4 memory three and CD4 naive three.

Using immunoSEQ multiplex PCR, the repertoire was profiled, and TCRdb retains in-frame clones only, with some absent. This table has about 1.1 million clones, more than 75% appearing once. The germline V and J ends were trimmed by 3 bases and 11 bases, with 12 bases remaining between them. CDR1 SGDLS and CDR2 YYNGEE come from the germline V gene. The CDR3 loop spans 12 amino acids. The chain carries TRBV9 and TRBJ2-1; perhaps TRBD2 as D (6 bases). The sample taken for sequencing was memory CD4+ T cells from PBMCs. The subset: CD45RA-negative fraction. The sequence was collected from a man aged 18 to 35 in good health. Some clones in this sample may be carry-over from other donors' samples. In nucleotides, the CDR3 is TGTGCCAGCAGCGATCTCGGCGGGAAGCAGTTCTTC. It specifies CASSDLGGKQFF.